This T cell receptor beta chain was sequenced for a study of T-cell reconstitution after alpha-beta-depleted transplantation in children. Preparing the TCRbeta library involved the use of unique molecular identifiers. TCRdb reanalysed the PCR reads using MiXCR and keeps one entry per CDR3 protein. The table shows around 22,000 distinct CDR3 sequences, with roughly 11% occurring only once. This clonotype showed up many times. The material was PBMCs from the stem cell graft donor, obtained from the stem cell graft. The receptor was isolated from a human donor who donated a stem cell graft to a child with chronic granulomatous disease.

In DNA, the CDR3 is TGTGCCAGCGTTCCCTGTGTGTACAATGAGCAGTTCTTC. Translation gives CASVPCVYNEQFF. The rearrangement joins TRBV3-1 to TRBJ2-1; D is uncertain. Trimming cost V 8 bases and J 4 bases, with 12 bases left between them. Germline V lookup: CDR1 LGHDT, CDR2 YNNKEL (reference sequence). The CDR3 has 13 amino acids.